The 18 T cell receptor beta chains reported below all come from one sample, sequenced in a study of identical twins. A single record per CDR3 protein comes from TCRdb applying MiXCR to the 5' RACE reads. This repertoire shows over 550,000 distinct CDR3 sequences, about 7.6% found once; its top ten account for 1.5% to 2%. This sample was also put to use in a study of yellow fever vaccine responses in identical twins.

The sequenced sample consisted of PBMCs. These receptors came from a woman between 18 and 29 years old in good health.

The V and J genes are TRBV12-3 or TRBV12-4 and TRBJ2-7, with a weak D call TRBD2 (6 bases). CDR3 length: 13 residues. V lost 6 bases and J 6 bases, leaving 15 bases between the germline ends. The CDR3 reads CASSWEVEVEQYV. DNA of the CDR3: TGTGCCAGCAGCTGGGAGGTGGAGGTCGAGCAGTACGTC.

This clonotype appeared a few times. The V call is TRBV27, the J call TRBJ1-1; no definite D call. Germline CDR1 reads MNHEY; CDR2 reads SMNVEV (reference sequence). V lost 2 bases, J lost 1 base, and 14 bases lay in between. The CDR3 has 16 residues. This CDR3 reads CASSLSVGVSNTEAFF. The CDR3 bases are TGTGCCAGCAGTTTAAGTGTCGGGGTCTCGAACACTGAAGCTTTCTTT.

The rearrangement links TRBV7-6 to TRBJ2-6; D might be TRBD1 (6 bases). The CDR3 is 18 residues long. Germline V gives CDR1 SGHVS, CDR2 FNYEAQ. The V end was cut by 2 bases, the J end by 0 bases, with 14 bases between. The CDR3 nucleotides are TGTGCCAGCAGCTTAAGAGGACAGCTCCCCTCTGGGGCCAACGTCCTGACTTTC. Translated: CASSLRGQLPSGANVLTF.

In this sample, this clonotype turned up many times. The chain employs TRBV3-1 and TRBJ2-1, with no clear D. Germline V gene lookup returns CDR1 LGHDT and CDR2 YNNKEL (reference sequence). V shed 0 bases and J shed 0 bases, with 9 bases lying between them. The CDR3 is 16 residues long. The CDR3 nucleotides read TGTGCCAGCAGCCAAGATACCTTTAGCTCCTACAATGAGCAGTTCTTC. Encoded protein: CASSQDTFSSYNEQFF.

In its sample, this clonotype was seen a few times. The CDR3 protein is CASSRTETQYF. In nucleotides, the CDR3 is TGTGCCAGCAGCCGAACGGAGACCCAGTACTTC. This chain joins TRBV5-6 and TRBJ2-5, with D hard to call. The germline V gene encodes CDR1 SGHDT and CDR2 YYEEEE. V was pared by 4 bases and J by 5 bases, with 6 bases between. This CDR3 has 11 residues.

This clonotype was found a few times. The gene calls are TRBV27 and TRBJ2-7; D may match TRBD1 or TRBD2 (5 bases each). The V end lost 0 bases, the J end lost 3 bases, and 12 bases lay between the germline ends. The CDR3 covers 15 residues. In germline, CDR1 is MNHEY, CDR2 SMNVEV (reference sequence). DNA for the CDR3: TGTGCCAGCAGTTTATCTAAGGGACGGATCTACGAGCAGTACGTC. It encodes CASSLSKGRIYEQYV.

This clonotype was counted a few times. The chain recombines TRBV28 with TRBJ2-7; possible D gene TRBD1, 6 bases. V lost 5 bases and J 2 bases, leaving 16 bases between the germline ends. CDR3 length equals 15 residues. CDR1 and CDR2 (germline): MDHEN, SYDVKM. The CDR3 nucleotides are TGTGCCAGCAGTACCCTCGGGACAACGGCCTACGAGCAGTACGTC. This gives the protein CASSTLGTTAYEQYV.

The rearrangement uses TRBV5-6 and TRBJ2-1; 7 nucleotides agree with TRBD2. This CDR3 contains 15 residues. CDR1 and CDR2 from the germline V gene are SGHDT and YYEEEE. Losses at the gene ends were 2 bases for V and 5 bases for J; bases not matched to a gene: 7. The CDR3 bases are TGTGCCAGCAGCTTCACTGGGACTACCCACAATGAGCAGTTCTTC. Translating it yields CASSFTGTTHNEQFF.

The chain is built from TRBV4-1 and TRBJ1-4; D remains ambiguous. V dropped 1 base and J dropped 3 bases, with 9 bases sitting between them. This CDR3 spans 15 amino acids. CDR1 MGHRA and CDR2 YSYEKL come from the germline V gene. This CDR3 is CASSQVTESNEKLFF. For the CDR3, the DNA is TGCGCCAGCAGCCAAGTCACGGAATCTAATGAAAAACTGTTTTTT.

This clonotype was seen at least ten times. J is TRBJ1-2 and V is TRBV12-3 or TRBV12-4, with D maybe TRBD1 (6 bases). CDR3 length equals 14 residues. Trimming took off 5 bases at V and 3 bases at J, with 13 bases between the two ends. The DNA of the CDR3 is TGTGCCAGCAGTCGTTCACAGGGCTACTATGGCTACACCTTC. Encoded protein: CASSRSQGYYGYTF.

This clonotype has more than one count but fewer than ten. V and J are TRBV7-9 and TRBJ1-1; D is ambiguous. This CDR3 has 13 amino acids. Germline V gene data show CDR1 as SEHNR and CDR2 as FQNEAQ (reference sequence). Trimming left V 2 bases short and J 4 bases short, with 8 bases between. In DNA, the CDR3 is TGTGCCAGCAGCTTATACGCGGGCACTGAAGCTTTCTTT. As protein: CASSLYAGTEAFF.

There are many counts of this clonotype. The chain has TRBV5-1 and TRBJ2-5, with TRBD1 identical over 9 bases. Germline V CDR1 and CDR2: SGHRS, YFSETQ. The junction had 6 bases not matched to a gene; V was cut back by 5 bases and J by 4 bases. CDR3 length equals 14 residues. The CDR3 DNA follows: TGCGCCAGCAGTCCTACAGGGGGCGTAGAGACCCAGTACTTC. The encoded protein is CASSPTGGVETQYF.

At least ten counts were recorded for this clonotype. V is TRBV5-1 and J is TRBJ2-2; a weak D match, TRBD1 (6 bases). The CDR3 covers 17 residues. In germline, CDR1 is SGHRS, CDR2 YFSETQ. Trimming took 0 bases from V and 2 from J, leaving 14 bases between them. The CDR3 is CASSLGGAQGNTGELFF. The DNA of the CDR3 is TGCGCCAGCAGCTTGGGTGGTGCACAGGGCAACACCGGGGAGCTGTTTTTT.

In the case of this clonotype: The germline gene is not matched at one end of the junction; a read error may be the cause. The chain links TRBV2 to TRBJ1-2; D is unclear. The CDR3 is 10 residues long. Germline CDR1 SNHLY, CDR2 FYNNEI. CDR3 in amino acids: CASSAGPTIF. CDR3 nucleotides: TGTGCCAGCAGCGCCGGACCCACCATCTTT.

This clonotype was counted many times. The chain has TRBV7-8 and TRBJ2-7; tentatively, D is TRBD1 (6 bases). Trimming took 5 bases from V and 4 from J, leaving 18 bases between them. Germline V gives CDR1 SGHVS, CDR2 FQNEAQ. There are 15 residues in the CDR3. CDR3 bases: TGTGCCAGCAGCCCTGGACAGCACCCTTGGTACGAGCAGTACGTC. Encoded protein: CASSPGQHPWYEQYV.

This clonotype was seen ten or more times. The gene calls are TRBV2 and TRBJ1-5; D is uncertain. V was cut by 6 bases and J by 5 bases, with 11 bases left in between. This CDR3 contains 13 residues. Germline assignment: CDR1 SNHLY and CDR2 FYNNEI. The CDR3 sequence: CASRREPYQPQHF. CDR3 DNA sequence: TGTGCCAGCAGACGGGAACCATATCAGCCCCAGCATTTT.

The genes are TRBV28 and TRBJ2-5; 7 bases match TRBD1. The CDR3 runs 15 residues. The germline gives CDR1 MDHEN, CDR2 SYDVKM. J lost 1 base, V lost 5 bases, and 7 bases had no gene match. Written as DNA, the CDR3 is TGTGCCAGCAGTCTCCCGGGACAGTTCCAAGAGACCCAGTACTTC. This translates into CASSLPGQFQETQYF.

This clonotype was seen repeatedly, ten times or more. This chain links TRBV12-3 or TRBV12-4 with TRBJ2-1, with 7 bases identical to TRBD2. The CDR3 is made up of 12 amino acids. The ends lost 6 bases at V and 10 bases at J; junction bases unmatched: 6. DNA for the CDR3: TGTGCCAGCAGATCCCTAGCGGCCGAGCAGTTCTTC. This sequence encodes CASRSLAAEQFF.